This paragraph covers one T cell receptor beta chain sequence. The data stem from a study of T cell responses to AZD1222 COVID-19 vaccine. The germline gives CDR1 SGHNT, CDR2 YYREEE (reference sequence). CDR3 length: 18 residues. V shed 2 bases, J shed 2 bases, and the junction held 14 bases outside the gene matches. TCRdb keeps only in-frame clones here, not all; method: immunoSEQ multiplex PCR. Of 110,000 or so clones in the sample, 89% were seen once. This chain connects TRBV5-4 to TRBJ2-3, with 7 bases identical to TRBD2. Sequenced material: peripheral blood, taken 28 days after the second AZD1222 dose. The TCR was taken from an adult who received the AZD1222 COVID-19 vaccine. In DNA, the CDR3 is TGTGCCAGCAGCTTCTCAGGCCTAGCGGAGATTTCCACAGATACGCAGTATTTT. It codes for CASSFSGLAEISTDTQYF.